This T cell receptor (beta chain) stems from a study of T cells in Graves' hyperthyroidism and ophthalmopathy (dated by TCRdb to the late 2010s). A note on the overall study: Peripheral blood samples were taken at initial diagnosis, before any treatment was given. TCR V-J signatures able to tell the groups apart were searched for in a discovery cohort of some 100 patients, of whom over 40 had Graves' ophthalmopathy and around 57 had stable Graves' hyperthyroidism. Whether ophthalmopathy could be predicted prospectively was tested in an independent validation cohort made up of under 20 hyperthyroidism patients plus 17 patients who later progressed to ophthalmopathy. The approximately 100 discovery patients were divided at random into training and test sets in a 7:3 ratio. The study also compared thyroid tissue and blood T-cell repertoires from roughly 6 Graves' hyperthyroidism patients. After sampling, hyperthyroidism patients received methimazole starting at 30 mg daily, and ophthalmopathy patients received high-dose intravenous methylprednisolone. The paper reports TCR Vbeta CDR3 sequencing of approximately 130 peripheral blood samples: around 45 ophthalmopathy, roughly 74 hyperthyroidism and around 17 progressor patients.

Broader findings and caveats from the paper: No statistical method was used to set the sample size in advance, and investigators knew the group allocation. Most expanded thyroid clonotypes (frequency above 0.001) were also detected in blood, a finding suggesting that blood repertoires may reflect thyroid immune responses. Ophthalmopathy was separated from stable hyperthyroidism by a 13 V-J signature model, with about 88% sensitivity and 81% to 82% specificity obtained in cross-validation and 80%/75% obtained in testing. In validation, progression to ophthalmopathy was predicted by the model with around 71% sensitivity and 72.22% specificity, a median of roughly 6.4 months before onset.

Ten or more counts support this clonotype. The antigen it binds to is not known. No quality values exist for individual bases; no much larger clone is one base distant. V was cut back by 1 base and J by 5 bases, leaving a gap of 10 bases between them. Via the germline V gene, CDR1 is SGHVS and CDR2 FQNEAQ. Including the terminal cysteine and phenylalanine, the CDR3 comprises 14 residues. Only the CDR3 portion is preserved as DNA: 42 bases, with reading frame beginning at the first base. Ophthalmopathy patients had moderately to severely active disease, Clinical Activity Score of at least 3, NOSPECS grade of at least 4, and duration under 3 months. Any patient with an uncontrolled infection, another autoimmune disease, pregnancy or lactation was excluded. Diagnoses relied on clinical symptoms, serum thyroxine and TRAb, thyroid ultrasound and orbital computed tomography. Ficoll-Paque density gradient centrifugation was used to isolate PBMCs from 10 ml of fresh peripheral blood. Total RNA was extracted using Trizol reagent, and RNA quality was assessed on an Agilent 2100 Bioanalyzer.

Amplification of TCR beta CDR3 regions was carried out from RNA transcripts. The first round of RT-PCR for the TCR CDR3 was performed with the HTBI primer set and the Qiagen OneStep RT-PCR kit. A second multiplex PCR round built the libraries, followed by size selection and purification. The libraries were sequenced on an Illumina HiSeq2000 using paired-end 100 bp reads. Under the source paper's analysis protocol: SOAPnuke was used to process the raw data, removing reads that contained adapters or uncalled bases, had a mean Phred below 15, or lacked an exact match to the constant primer or identifier. High-quality paired reads were merged with COPE v1.2.5, and unique nucleotide sequences were defined as clonotypes. MiTCR v1.1 was used to align clonotypes to the IMGT TRBV, TRBD and TRBJ reference segments. Only V-J combinations with frequency above 0.0001, covering about 99% of repertoires, were analysed. The TCS score was defined as F50 (clonal expansion) divided by E x V (chaos), with BLOSUM62-based TCRdist calculated between CDR3 peptides within each V-J. Welch's t-statistics and random forest reduced roughly 540 V-J features to 13, which were used in a naive Bayes classifier (R e1071). In TCRdb, the public reads were trimmed at Q25 with fastp and aligned with MiXCR, with productive beta chains retained. Entries that share a CDR3 protein sequence are merged under the most common genes and DNA. TCRdb, not the authors, supplied the V and J calls. The sample includes over 350,000 distinct CDR3 sequences, with roughly 18% observed a single time. 40% of the sample lies in the top ten.

The chain links TRBV7-8 with TRBJ2-3, with no reliable assignment of the D segment. Specimen: blood. This TCR came from a man aged 18 to 30 with Graves' ophthalmopathy. The CDR3 corresponds to CASSLVRSLDTQYF. The DNA sequence follows: TGTGCCAGCAGCTTAGTCCGGTCCCTAGATACGCAGTATTTT.